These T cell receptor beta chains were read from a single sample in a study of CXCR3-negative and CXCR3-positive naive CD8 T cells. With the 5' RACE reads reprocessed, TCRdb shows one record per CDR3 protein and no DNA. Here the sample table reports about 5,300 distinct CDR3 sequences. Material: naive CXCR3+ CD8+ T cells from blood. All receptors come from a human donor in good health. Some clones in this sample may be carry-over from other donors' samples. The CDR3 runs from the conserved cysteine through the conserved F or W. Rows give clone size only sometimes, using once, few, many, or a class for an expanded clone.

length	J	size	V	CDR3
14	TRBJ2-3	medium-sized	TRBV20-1	CSAGTSTSTDTQYF
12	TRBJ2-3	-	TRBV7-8	CASRRAPDTQYF
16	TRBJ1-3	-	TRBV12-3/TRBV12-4	CASRVTGKLSGNTIYF
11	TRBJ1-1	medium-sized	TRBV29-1	CSVVWGTEAFF
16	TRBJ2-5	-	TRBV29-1	CSADGVAGGPQETQYF
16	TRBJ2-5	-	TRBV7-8	CASSALAGDSQETQYF
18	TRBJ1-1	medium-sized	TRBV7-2	CASSELPGQITLNTEAFF
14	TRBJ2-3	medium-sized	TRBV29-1	CSVDGLPATDTQYF
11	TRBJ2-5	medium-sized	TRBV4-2	CASSQQETQYF
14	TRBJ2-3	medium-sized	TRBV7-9	CASSSGWSTDTQYF
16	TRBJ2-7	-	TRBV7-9	CASSFGGASEPYEQYF
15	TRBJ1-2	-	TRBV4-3	CASSQDRQVIYGYTF
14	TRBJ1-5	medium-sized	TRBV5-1	CASSFETGIQPQHF
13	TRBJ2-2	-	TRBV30	CAWRGHNTGELFF
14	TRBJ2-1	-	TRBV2	CAYLGNGLNNEQFF
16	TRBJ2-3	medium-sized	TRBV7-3	CASSLGTTPPTDTQYF
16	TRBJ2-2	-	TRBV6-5	CASSLWEGANTGELFF
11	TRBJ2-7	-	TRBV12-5	CAVDRGYEQYF
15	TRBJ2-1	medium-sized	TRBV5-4	CASSVLAGVSDEQFF
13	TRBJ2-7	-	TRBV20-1	CSALGQEDYEQYF
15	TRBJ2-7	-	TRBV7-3	CASSLSSQGANEQYF
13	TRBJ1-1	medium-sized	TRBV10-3	CAIRQAENTEAFF
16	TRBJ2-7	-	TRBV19	CASSMRADRSAYEQYF
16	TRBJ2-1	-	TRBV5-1	CASSATGTSGSDEQFF
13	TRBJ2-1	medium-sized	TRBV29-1	CSLLGGSYNEQFF
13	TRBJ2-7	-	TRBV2	CATVLGLGYEQYF
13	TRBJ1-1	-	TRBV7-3	CASSLGPDAEAFF
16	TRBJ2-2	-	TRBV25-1	CASSLIAGGVTGELFF
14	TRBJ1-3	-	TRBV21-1	CASRQGDTGNTIYF
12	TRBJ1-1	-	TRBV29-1	CSVAQGNTEAFF
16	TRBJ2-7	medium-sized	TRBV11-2	CASSRWDRTRSYEQYF
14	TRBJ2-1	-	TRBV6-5	CASSYGQDLNEQFF
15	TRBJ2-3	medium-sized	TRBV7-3	CASSPGLAEGDTQYF
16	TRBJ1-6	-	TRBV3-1	CASSQPREGLRSPLHF
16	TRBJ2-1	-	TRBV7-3	CASSLHGTSSYNEQFF
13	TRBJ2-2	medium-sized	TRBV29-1	CSGEGSHTGELFF
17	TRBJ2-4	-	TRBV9	CASSVVSSGRAKNIQYF